This T cell receptor (beta chain) comes out of a study of cytotoxic CD8 clonotypes in ibrutinib-treated CLL. Study outcomes and limitations: Public clonotypes were uncommon and contracted or stayed stable on treatment. Investigators sampled sustained-remission and progressing patients at differing times.

Assay: immunoSEQ multiplex PCR; the TCRdb copy retains only in-frame clones and omits some. The sample carries tens of thousands of clones, about 78% recorded once. V was pared by 6 bases and J by 0 bases, with 8 bases between. The V gene's germline CDR1 is KGHSH and CDR2 LQKENI. This CDR3 spans 14 amino acids. In regard to this clone: The antigen remains undetermined.

Genomic DNA in an amount of around 1.8 micrograms was extracted from cryopreserved PBMCs and used for the preparation of TCR beta libraries. The chain carries TRBV18 and TRBJ2-2; D is unresolved. The sequence was obtained from a human donor with chronic lymphocytic leukemia. Specimen: PBMCs, collected before ibrutinib treatment. The CDR3 region has the DNA TGTGCCAGCTCCCCCGATTCGAACACCGGGGAGCTGTTTTTT. Protein product: CASSPDSNTGELFF.